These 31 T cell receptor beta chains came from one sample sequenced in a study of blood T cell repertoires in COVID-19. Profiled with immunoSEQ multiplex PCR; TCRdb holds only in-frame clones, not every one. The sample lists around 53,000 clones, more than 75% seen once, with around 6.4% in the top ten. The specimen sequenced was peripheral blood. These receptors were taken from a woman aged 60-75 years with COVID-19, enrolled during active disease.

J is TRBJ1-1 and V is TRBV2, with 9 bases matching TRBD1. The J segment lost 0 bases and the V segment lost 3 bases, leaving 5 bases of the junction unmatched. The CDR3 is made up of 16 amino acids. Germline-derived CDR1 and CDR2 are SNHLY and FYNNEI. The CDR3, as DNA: TGTGCCAGCAGTGACTTGGGACAGGGCTTGAACACTGAAGCTTTCTTT. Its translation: CASSDLGQGLNTEAFF.

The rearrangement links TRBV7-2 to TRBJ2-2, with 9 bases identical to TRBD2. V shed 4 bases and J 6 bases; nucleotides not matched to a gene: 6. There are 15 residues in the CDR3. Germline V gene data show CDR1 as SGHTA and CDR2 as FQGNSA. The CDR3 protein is CASSWDSGRSGELFF. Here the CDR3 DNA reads TGTGCCAGCAGCTGGGATAGCGGGAGATCCGGGGAGCTGTTTTTT.

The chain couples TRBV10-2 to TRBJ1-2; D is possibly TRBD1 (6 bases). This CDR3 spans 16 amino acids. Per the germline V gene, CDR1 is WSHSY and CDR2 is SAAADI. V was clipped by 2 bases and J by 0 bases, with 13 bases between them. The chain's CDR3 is CASSETGFTSNYGYTF. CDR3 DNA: TGCGCCAGCAGTGAGACAGGGTTCACTTCTAACTATGGCTACACCTTC.

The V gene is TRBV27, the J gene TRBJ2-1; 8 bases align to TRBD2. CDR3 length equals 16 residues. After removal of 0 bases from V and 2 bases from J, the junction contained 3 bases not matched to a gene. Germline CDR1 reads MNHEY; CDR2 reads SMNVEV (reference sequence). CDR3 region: CASSLSTGGTYNEQFF. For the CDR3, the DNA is TGTGCCAGCAGTTTATCGACGGGGGGGACCTACAATGAGCAGTTCTTC.

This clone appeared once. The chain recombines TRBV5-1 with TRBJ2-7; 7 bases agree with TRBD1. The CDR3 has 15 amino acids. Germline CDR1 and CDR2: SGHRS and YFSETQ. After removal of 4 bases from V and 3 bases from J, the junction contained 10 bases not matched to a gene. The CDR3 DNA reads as TGCGCCAGCAGCCCCCGGACAGGCGGCGGCTACGAGCAGTACTTC. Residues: CASSPRTGGGYEQYF. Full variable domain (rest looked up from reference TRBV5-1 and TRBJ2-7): KAGVTQTPRYLIKTRGQQVTLSCSPISGHRSVSWYQQTPGQGLQFLFEYFSETQRNKGNFPGRFSGRQFSNSRSEMNVSTLELGDSALYLCASSPRTGGGYEQYFGPGTRLTVT.

CDR3: CASSGLAGFETYNEQFF. The CDR3, as DNA: TGTGCCAGCTCGGGACTAGCGGGATTCGAAACCTACAATGAGCAGTTCTTC. V gene TRBV18 combines with J gene TRBJ2-1; 13 nucleotides agree with TRBD2. From germline, CDR1 is KGHSH and CDR2 LQKENI. With V trimmed by 6 bases and J by 2 bases, 7 bases remained unmatched. The CDR3 totals 17 residues. The complete variable domain, with remaining parts taken from reference TRBV18 and TRBJ2-1, reads NAGVMQNPRHLVRRRGQEARLRCSPMKGHSHVYWYRQLPEEGLKFMVYLQKENIIDESGMPKERFSAEFPKEGPSILRIQQVVRGDSAAYFCASSGLAGFETYNEQFFGPGTRLTVL.

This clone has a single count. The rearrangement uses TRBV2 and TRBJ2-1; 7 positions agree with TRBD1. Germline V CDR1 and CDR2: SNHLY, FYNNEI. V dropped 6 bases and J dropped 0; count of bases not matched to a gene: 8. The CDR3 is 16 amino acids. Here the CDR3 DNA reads TGTGCCAGCAGCTCAACGACAGGGTTCTCCTACAATGAGCAGTTCTTC. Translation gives CASSSTTGFSYNEQFF.

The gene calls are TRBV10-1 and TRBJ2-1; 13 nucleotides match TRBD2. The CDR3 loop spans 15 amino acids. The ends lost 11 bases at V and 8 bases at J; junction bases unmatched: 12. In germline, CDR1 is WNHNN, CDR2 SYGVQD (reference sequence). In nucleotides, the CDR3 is TGCGCCGCATGGACTAGCGGGAGTAGTGTCGATGAGCAGTTCTTC. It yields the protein CAAWTSGSSVDEQFF.

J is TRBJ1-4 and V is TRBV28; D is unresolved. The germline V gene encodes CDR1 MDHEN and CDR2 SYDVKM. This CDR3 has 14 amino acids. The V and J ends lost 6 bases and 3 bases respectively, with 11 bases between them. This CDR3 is CASRLDSANEKLFF. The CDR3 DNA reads TGTGCCAGCAGGCTGGACTCAGCTAATGAAAAACTGTTTTTT.

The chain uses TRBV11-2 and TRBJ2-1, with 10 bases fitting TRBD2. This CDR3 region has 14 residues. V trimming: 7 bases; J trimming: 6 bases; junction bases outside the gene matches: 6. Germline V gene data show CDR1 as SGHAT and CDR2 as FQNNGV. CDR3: CASIKREGPNEQFF. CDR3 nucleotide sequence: TGTGCCAGCATCAAGCGGGAGGGCCCCAATGAGCAGTTCTTC.

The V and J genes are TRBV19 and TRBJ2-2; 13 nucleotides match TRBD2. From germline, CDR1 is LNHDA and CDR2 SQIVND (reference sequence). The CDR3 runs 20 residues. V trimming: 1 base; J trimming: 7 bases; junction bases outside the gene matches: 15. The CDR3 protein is CASSIVAPGLAGLGGGELFF. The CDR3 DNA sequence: TGTGCCAGTAGTATAGTGGCCCCGGGACTAGCGGGATTGGGAGGCGGGGAGCTGTTTTTT.

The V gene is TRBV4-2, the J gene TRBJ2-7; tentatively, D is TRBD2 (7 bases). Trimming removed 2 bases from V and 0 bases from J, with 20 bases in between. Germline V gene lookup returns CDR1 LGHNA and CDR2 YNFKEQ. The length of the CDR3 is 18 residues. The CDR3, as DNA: TGTGCCAGCAGCCAACCGGGGGCTCCTGGCGGGAGCTCCTACGAGCAGTACTTC. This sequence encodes CASSQPGAPGGSSYEQYF.

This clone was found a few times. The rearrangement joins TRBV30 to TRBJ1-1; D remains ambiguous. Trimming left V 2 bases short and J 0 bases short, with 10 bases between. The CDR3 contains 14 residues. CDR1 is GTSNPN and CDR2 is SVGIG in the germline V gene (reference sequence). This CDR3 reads CAWSPTRVNTEAFF. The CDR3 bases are TGTGCCTGGAGTCCTACCCGGGTGAACACTGAAGCTTTCTTT.

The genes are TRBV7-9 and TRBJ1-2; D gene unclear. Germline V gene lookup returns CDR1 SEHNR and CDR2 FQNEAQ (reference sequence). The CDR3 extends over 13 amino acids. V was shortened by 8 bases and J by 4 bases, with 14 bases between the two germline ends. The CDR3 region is CASSWEVPYGYTF. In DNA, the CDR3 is TGTGCCAGCTCCTGGGAGGTCCCCTATGGCTACACCTTC.

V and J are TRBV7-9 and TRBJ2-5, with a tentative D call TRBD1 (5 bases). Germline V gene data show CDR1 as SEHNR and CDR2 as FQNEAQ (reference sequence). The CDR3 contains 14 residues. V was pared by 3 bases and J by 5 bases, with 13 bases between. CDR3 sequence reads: CASSFSGLGETQYF. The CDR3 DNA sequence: TGTGCCAGCAGCTTTTCAGGGCTCGGGGAGACCCAGTACTTC.

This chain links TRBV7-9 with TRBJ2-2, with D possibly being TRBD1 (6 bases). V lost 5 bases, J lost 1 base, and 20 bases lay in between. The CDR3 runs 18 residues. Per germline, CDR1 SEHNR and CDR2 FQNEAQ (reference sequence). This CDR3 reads CASSPTGPLQGNTGELFF. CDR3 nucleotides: TGTGCCAGCAGCCCGACGGGGCCGCTACAGGGGAACACCGGGGAGCTGTTTTTT.

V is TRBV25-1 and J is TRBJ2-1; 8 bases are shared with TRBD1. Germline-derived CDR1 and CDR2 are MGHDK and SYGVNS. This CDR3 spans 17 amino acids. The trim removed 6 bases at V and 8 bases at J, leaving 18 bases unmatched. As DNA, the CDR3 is TGTGCCAGCAGCGATACAGGGGGGCGGGTGCTAGGCCATGAGCAGTTCTTC. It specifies CASSDTGGRVLGHEQFF. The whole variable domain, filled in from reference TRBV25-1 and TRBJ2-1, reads EADIYQTPRYLVIGTGKKITLECSQTMGHDKMYWYQQDPGMELHLIHYSYGVNSTEKGDLSSESTVSRIRTEHFPLTLESARPSHTSQYLCASSDTGGRVLGHEQFFGPGTRLTVL.

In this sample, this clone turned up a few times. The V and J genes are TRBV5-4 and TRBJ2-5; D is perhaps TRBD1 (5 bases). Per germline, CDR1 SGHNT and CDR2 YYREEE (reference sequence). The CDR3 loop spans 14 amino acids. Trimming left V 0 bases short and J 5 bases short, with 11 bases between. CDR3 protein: CASSLVGAWETQYF. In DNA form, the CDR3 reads TGTGCCAGCAGCTTGGTAGGGGCTTGGGAGACCCAGTACTTC.

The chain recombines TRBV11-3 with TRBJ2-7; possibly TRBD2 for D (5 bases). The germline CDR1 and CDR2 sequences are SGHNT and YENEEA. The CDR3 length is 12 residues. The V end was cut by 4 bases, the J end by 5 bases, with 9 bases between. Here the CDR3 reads CASSSEEDEQYF. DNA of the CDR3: TGTGCCAGCAGCTCAGAGGAGGACGAGCAGTACTTC.

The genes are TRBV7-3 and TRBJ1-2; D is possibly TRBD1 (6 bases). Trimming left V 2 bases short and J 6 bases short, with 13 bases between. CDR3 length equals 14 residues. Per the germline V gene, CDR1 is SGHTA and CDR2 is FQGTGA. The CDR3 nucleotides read TGTGCCAGCAGCTTAGGGCAAAACAGGGATGGCTACACCTTC. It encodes CASSLGQNRDGYTF.

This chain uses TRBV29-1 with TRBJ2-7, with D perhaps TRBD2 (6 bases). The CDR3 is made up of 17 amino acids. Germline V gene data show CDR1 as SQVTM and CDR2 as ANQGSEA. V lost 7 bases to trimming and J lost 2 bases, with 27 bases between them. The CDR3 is CSGVEGSSLRSPYEQYF. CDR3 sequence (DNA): TGCAGCGGGGTGGAGGGATCTTCCTTGCGATCCCCCTACGAGCAGTACTTC.

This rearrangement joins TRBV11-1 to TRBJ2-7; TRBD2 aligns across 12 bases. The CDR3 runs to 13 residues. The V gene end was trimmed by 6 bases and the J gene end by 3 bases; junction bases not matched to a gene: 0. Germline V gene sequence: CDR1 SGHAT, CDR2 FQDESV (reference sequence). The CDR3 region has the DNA TGTGCCAGCAGACTAGCGGGGGGCTACGAGCAGTACTTC. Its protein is CASRLAGGYEQYF.

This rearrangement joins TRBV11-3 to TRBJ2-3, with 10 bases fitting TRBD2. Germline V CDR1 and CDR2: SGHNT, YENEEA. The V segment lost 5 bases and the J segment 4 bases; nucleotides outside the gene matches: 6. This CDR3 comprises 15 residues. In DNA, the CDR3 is TGTGCCAGCAGCCTTAGCGGGAGGATTGCAGATACGCAGTATTTT. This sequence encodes CASSLSGRIADTQYF.

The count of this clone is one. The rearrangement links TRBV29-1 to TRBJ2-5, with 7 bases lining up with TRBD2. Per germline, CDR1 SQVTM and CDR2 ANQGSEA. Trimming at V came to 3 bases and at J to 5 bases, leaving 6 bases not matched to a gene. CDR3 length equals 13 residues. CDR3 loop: CSVEAGAWETQYF. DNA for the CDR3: TGCAGCGTTGAGGCGGGAGCATGGGAGACCCAGTACTTC.

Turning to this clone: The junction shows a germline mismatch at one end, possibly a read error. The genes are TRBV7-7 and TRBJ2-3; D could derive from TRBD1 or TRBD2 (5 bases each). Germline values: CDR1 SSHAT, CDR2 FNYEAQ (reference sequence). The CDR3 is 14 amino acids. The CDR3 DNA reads TGTGCTAGCAGCTTAGCGACAGATTCAGATACGCAGTATTTT. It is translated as CASSLATDSDTQYF.

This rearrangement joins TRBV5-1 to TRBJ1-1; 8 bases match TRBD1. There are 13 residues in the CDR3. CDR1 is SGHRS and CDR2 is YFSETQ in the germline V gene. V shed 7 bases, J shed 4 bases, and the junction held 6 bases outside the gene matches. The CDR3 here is CASATGVSTEAFF. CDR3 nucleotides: TGCGCCAGCGCGACAGGGGTGAGCACTGAAGCTTTCTTT. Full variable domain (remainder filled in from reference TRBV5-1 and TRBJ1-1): KAGVTQTPRYLIKTRGQQVTLSCSPISGHRSVSWYQQTPGQGLQFLFEYFSETQRNKGNFPGRFSGRQFSNSRSEMNVSTLELGDSALYLCASATGVSTEAFFGQGTRLTVV.

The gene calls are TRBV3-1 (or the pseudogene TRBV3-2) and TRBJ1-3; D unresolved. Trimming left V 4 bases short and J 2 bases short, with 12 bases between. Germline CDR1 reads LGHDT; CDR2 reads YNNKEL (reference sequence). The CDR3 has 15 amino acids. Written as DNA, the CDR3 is TGTGCCAGCAGCCCAAAACTCGGGACTGGAAACACCATATATTTT. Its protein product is CASSPKLGTGNTIYF.

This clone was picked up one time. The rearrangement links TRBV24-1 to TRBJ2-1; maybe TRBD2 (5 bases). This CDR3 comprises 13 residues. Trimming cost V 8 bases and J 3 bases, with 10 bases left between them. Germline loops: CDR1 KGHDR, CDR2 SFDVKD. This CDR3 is CATMVSGYNEQFF. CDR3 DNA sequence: TGTGCCACCATGGTCAGCGGCTACAATGAGCAGTTCTTC.

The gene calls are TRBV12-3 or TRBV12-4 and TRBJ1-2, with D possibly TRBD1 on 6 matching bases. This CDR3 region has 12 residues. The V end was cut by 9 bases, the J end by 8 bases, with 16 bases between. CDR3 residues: CASGGVVQGYTF. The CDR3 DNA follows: TGTGCCAGTGGGGGCGTTGTGCAGGGCTACACCTTC.

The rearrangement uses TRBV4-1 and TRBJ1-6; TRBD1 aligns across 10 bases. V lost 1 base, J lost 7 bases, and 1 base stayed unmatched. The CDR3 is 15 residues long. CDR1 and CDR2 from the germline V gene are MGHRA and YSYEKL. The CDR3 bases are TGCGCCAGCAGCCAAGGGGGACAGGGGAATTCACCCCTCCACTTT. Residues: CASSQGGQGNSPLHF.

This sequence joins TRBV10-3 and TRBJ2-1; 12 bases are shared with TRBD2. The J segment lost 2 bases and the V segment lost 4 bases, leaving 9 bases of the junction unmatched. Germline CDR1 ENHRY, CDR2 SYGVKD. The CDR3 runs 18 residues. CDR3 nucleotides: TGTGCCATCAGTGTTTGGACTAGCGGGACACCCCCCTACAATGAGCAGTTCTTC. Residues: CAISVWTSGTPPYNEQFF.